Presented here are 28 T cell receptor beta chains from one specimen sequenced in a study of T cells in Graves' hyperthyroidism and ophthalmopathy. Template material for amplifying TCR beta CDR3 regions consisted of RNA transcripts. With the HTBI primer set, the TCR CDR3 went through a first round of RT-PCR. TCRdb reanalysed the multiplex PCR reads using MiXCR and keeps one entry per CDR3 protein. The sample consists of 490,000 or so distinct CDR3 sequences, nearly 20% of them appearing once. The sequenced sample was blood. Every receptor here comes from a man between 40 and 49 years old with Graves' ophthalmopathy.

V and J are TRBV12-3 or TRBV12-4 and TRBJ2-6; either TRBD1 or TRBD2 may fit D (5 bases each). The CDR3 length is 17 residues. Trimming removed 5 bases from V and 1 base from J, with 15 bases in between. CDR3 in amino acids: CASSPGRRGSGANVLTF. The CDR3 DNA is TGTGCCAGCAGTCCGGGACGTCGAGGTTCTGGGGCCAACGTCCTGACTTTC.

A note on this clonotype: A much larger clone is a single base away; this may be a read error. The chain recombines TRBV28 with TRBJ2-1; 8 bases are shared with TRBD2. The CDR3 has 15 amino acids. J lost 8 bases, V lost 10 bases, and 16 bases had no gene match. CDR1 and CDR2 (germline): MDHEN, SYDVKM. The CDR3 DNA follows: TGTGCCACTTCGTCCGGAAATAGCGGGAACTATGAGCAGTTCTTC. Translating gives CATSSGNSGNYEQFF.

This clonotype was counted ten times or more. The gene calls are TRBV6-1 and TRBJ2-2; D might be TRBD1 or TRBD2, each matching 7 bases. Germline V lookup: CDR1 MNHNS, CDR2 SASEGT. Trimming took 6 bases from V and 0 from J, leaving 17 bases between them. The CDR3 sequence is 17 residues long. The CDR3 nucleotides read TGTGCCAGCAGGACAGGGCGGGGGACAGCGAACACCGGGGAGCTGTTTTTT. Amino acids: CASRTGRGTANTGELFF.

In its sample, this clonotype was seen once. A clone one base away is much larger, so this may be a read error. This chain joins TRBV7-8 and TRBJ2-2, with 10 bases lining up with TRBD2. Germline V lookup: CDR1 SGHVS, CDR2 FQNEAQ. The CDR3 consists of 16 residues. DNA for the CDR3: TGTGCCAACAGCTTAGGGCGGACTAGCGGCACCGGGGAGCTGTTTTTT. This codes for CANSLGRTSGTGELFF. Drawing the rest from reference TRBV7-8 and TRBJ2-2, the complete variable domain is GAGVSQSPRYKVAKRGQDVALRCDPISGHVSLFWYQQALGQGPEFLTYFQNEAQLDKSGLPSDRFFAERPEGSVSTLKIQRTQQEDSAVYLCANSLGRTSGTGELFFGEGSRLTVL.

The rearrangement uses TRBV9 and TRBJ1-1; D remains ambiguous. This CDR3 is 13 amino acids long. Trimming removed 4 bases at V and 3 bases at J, with 10 bases between. Germline V gene sequence: CDR1 SGDLS, CDR2 YYNGEE. The CDR3 loop is CASSQVQDTEAFF. The CDR3 DNA sequence: TGTGCCAGCAGCCAAGTCCAGGACACTGAAGCTTTCTTT.

Of note for this clonotype: A much larger clonotype is one base distant, so this may be a read error. The chain combines TRBV7-2 with TRBJ2-3, with 7 bases identical to TRBD1. Germline V gene lookup returns CDR1 SGHTA and CDR2 FQGNSA. The CDR3 runs 15 residues. V lost 8 bases, J lost 2 bases, and 10 bases stayed unmatched. The CDR3 loop is CASAPGQRPTDTQYF. CDR3 nucleotide sequence: TGTGCCAGCGCTCCGGGACAGAGACCCACAGATACGCAGTATTTT.

This clonotype was detected only a few times. V and J are TRBV9 and TRBJ2-4; D remains ambiguous. This CDR3 region has 12 residues. Per germline, CDR1 SGDLS and CDR2 YYNGEE. Trimming left V 4 bases short and J 11 bases short, with 13 bases between. The CDR3 region is CASSSQPTVQYF. CDR3 nucleotide sequence: TGTGCCAGCAGCTCGCAGCCAACGGTTCAGTACTTC.

The CDR3 reads CSETRQGNEQFF. CDR3 sequence (DNA): TGCAGCGAGACCAGGCAGGGCAATGAGCAGTTCTTC. The chain has TRBV29-1 and TRBJ2-1; possibly TRBD1 for D (5 bases). Per the germline V gene, CDR1 is SQVTM and CDR2 is ANQGSEA. This CDR3 region has 12 residues. V dropped 7 bases and J dropped 6 bases, with 13 bases sitting between them.

This clonotype was recorded many times. The chain joins TRBV30 to TRBJ1-2, with D maybe TRBD1 (6 bases). The CDR3 contains 13 residues. Germline lookup yields CDR1 GTSNPN and CDR2 SVGIG (reference sequence). Trimming removed 0 bases at V and 8 bases at J, with 13 bases between. Here the CDR3 reads CAWSVGGQSGYTF. CDR3 DNA: TGTGCCTGGAGTGTTGGAGGACAGTCGGGCTACACCTTC.

The chain combines TRBV20-1 with TRBJ1-1; D may be TRBD1 (5 bases). This CDR3 is built from 14 residues. Trimming took 3 bases from V and 0 from J, leaving 11 bases between them. The germline V gene has CDR1 DFQATT and CDR2 SNEGSKA (reference sequence). CDR3 region: CSAREGRMNTEAFF. CDR3 coding DNA: TGCAGTGCTAGGGAGGGGCGGATGAACACTGAAGCTTTCTTT.

This clonotype came up a few times. The rearrangement links TRBV2 to TRBJ2-2, with 8 bases matching TRBD1. Trimming took 6 bases from V and 7 from J; bases not matched to a gene: 7. The CDR3 totals 14 residues. Germline-derived CDR1 and CDR2 are SNHLY and FYNNEI. CDR3 residues: CASRIQGDNGELFF. The CDR3, as DNA: TGTGCCAGCAGAATACAGGGGGATAACGGGGAGCTGTTTTTT.

This chain links TRBV30 with TRBJ2-1, with 7 nucleotides matching TRBD2. The J segment lost 4 bases and the V segment lost 5 bases, leaving 8 bases of the junction unmatched. Germline V gene data show CDR1 as GTSNPN and CDR2 as SVGIG (reference sequence). The CDR3 totals 14 residues. The CDR3 region is CAWGRESLYNEQFF. The CDR3 coding sequence is TGTGCCTGGGGGCGGGAGAGCTTATACAATGAGCAGTTCTTC.

This clonotype occurred many times. J is TRBJ1-1 and V is TRBV6-1; no firm D call. Germline V gene data show CDR1 as MNHNS and CDR2 as SASEGT. The CDR3 runs 11 residues. V shed 5 bases and J shed 4 bases, with 5 bases lying between them. The CDR3 is CASSSVTEAFF. The CDR3, as DNA: TGTGCCAGCAGTTCGGTCACTGAAGCTTTCTTT.

This clonotype was counted many times. The rearrangement links TRBV2 to TRBJ1-1; perhaps TRBD1 as D (5 bases). The CDR3 totals 19 residues. Germline loops: CDR1 SNHLY, CDR2 FYNNEI. The ends were cut back, 6 bases at V and 4 bases at J, with 30 bases in the middle. The CDR3 loop is CASSNSGTSHRLSGTEAFF. DNA of the CDR3: TGTGCCAGCAGCAACTCTGGGACGTCCCACCGTTTATCGGGCACTGAAGCTTTCTTT. The full variable domain, rest sourced from reference TRBV2 and TRBJ1-1, is EPEVTQTPSHQVTQMGQEVILRCVPISNHLYFYWYRQILGQKVEFLVSFYNNEISEKSEIFDDQFSVERPDGSNFTLKIRSTKLEDSAMYFCASSNSGTSHRLSGTEAFFGQGTRLTVV.

This clonotype has only a few counts. This chain uses TRBV20-1 with TRBJ2-7; 11 nucleotides agree with TRBD1. Germline CDR1 is DFQATT and CDR2 is SNEGSKA (reference sequence). This CDR3 comprises 15 residues. J lost 7 bases, V lost 0 bases, and 8 bases had no gene match. The DNA of the CDR3 is TGCAGTGCTAGAGATCTACGGGACAGGGGGACGGAGCAGTACTTC. Amino acids: CSARDLRDRGTEQYF.

V gene TRBV7-9 combines with J gene TRBJ2-1, with D possibly TRBD1 on 6 matching bases. Trimming cost V 2 bases and J 14 bases, with 22 bases left between them. This CDR3 contains 15 residues. Germline-derived CDR1 and CDR2 are SEHNR and FQNEAQ (reference sequence). Written as DNA, the CDR3 is TGTGCCAGCAGCTTAAAGGGCTGGTTCTTCGAGGGGGAGTTCTTC. Translated, it gives CASSLKGWFFEGEFF.

At least ten counts were recorded for this clonotype. The genes are TRBV30 and TRBJ1-1; possibly TRBD1 for D (5 bases). This CDR3 region has 14 residues. CDR1 and CDR2 (germline): GTSNPN, SVGIG (reference sequence). Trimming cost V 0 bases and J 5 bases, with 13 bases left between them. CDR3: CAWSVLGGGTEAFF. In DNA, the CDR3 is TGTGCCTGGAGTGTACTTGGGGGGGGGACTGAAGCTTTCTTT.

With respect to this clonotype: A much bigger clone sits one base away, suggesting this may be a read error. V usage is TRBV7-9 and J usage is TRBJ2-5, with TRBD2 as a possible D gene (6 bases). The CDR3 covers 14 residues. Per the germline V gene, CDR1 is SEHNR and CDR2 is FQNEAQ (reference sequence). For the CDR3, the DNA is TGTGCCAGCAGCTTAGTTAGAACGGGGGAGACCCAGCACTTC. Protein product: CASSLVRTGETQHF.

This clonotype appeared a few times. The chain is built from TRBV5-1 and TRBJ2-7, with a weak D call TRBD1 (5 bases). The CDR3 is 15 amino acids. The germline V gene has CDR1 SGHRS and CDR2 YFSETQ. Trimming removed 0 bases at V and 6 bases at J, with 16 bases between. The CDR3 DNA follows: TGCGCCAGCAGCTTGGTGGGGCGCGATCTTGCCGAGCAGTACTTC. Translating it yields CASSLVGRDLAEQYF.

CDR3 coding DNA: TGTGCCACCAGTGGGAAAGCGGGAGGGTACGATGAGCAGTTCTTC. It encodes CATSGKAGGYDEQFF. The V gene is TRBV24-1, the J gene TRBJ2-1; 10 positions match TRBD2. Trimming cost V 5 bases and J 8 bases; bases outside gene matches: 8. Germline values: CDR1 KGHDR, CDR2 SFDVKD. This CDR3 has 15 amino acids.

This clonotype was seen many times. The chain employs TRBV7-2 and TRBJ2-3; TRBD1 is a possible D gene (6 bases). Germline V gives CDR1 SGHTA, CDR2 FQGNSA. The CDR3 is 15 residues long. Trimming stripped 1 base from V and 2 bases from J, with 10 bases between. The chain's CDR3 is CASSLERGFTDTQYF. Here the CDR3 DNA reads TGTGCCAGCAGCTTAGAGAGGGGGTTCACAGATACGCAGTATTTT.

V and J are TRBV20-1 and TRBJ2-7; D may be TRBD1 or TRBD2 (6 bases each). This CDR3 region has 11 residues. The germline V gene encodes CDR1 DFQATT and CDR2 SNEGSKA (reference sequence). The CDR3 DNA follows: TGCCTCGTTCGGGGGCCCTACGAGCAGTACTTC. As protein: CLVRGPYEQYF.

This chain links TRBV6-2 or TRBV6-3 with TRBJ1-1; D is ambiguous. Trimming pared 8 bases from V and 7 bases from J, leaving 17 bases between. There are 13 residues in the CDR3. CDR1 is MNHEY and CDR2 is SVGEGT in the germline V gene. CDR3 coding DNA: TGTGCCAGCGCCAGGATCGTGCGATTTGAAGCTTTCTTT. The encoded protein is CASARIVRFEAFF.

The chain uses TRBV7-2 and TRBJ2-3; 9 nucleotides line up with TRBD1. The germline V gene has CDR1 SGHTA and CDR2 FQGNSA. J was trimmed by 4 bases and V by 4 bases; bases with no gene match: 12. The CDR3 length is 17 residues. This chain's CDR3 is CASSSTGGSRGADTQYF. The CDR3 DNA follows: TGTGCCAGCAGCTCGACAGGGGGAAGTAGGGGGGCAGATACGCAGTATTTT.

The V gene is TRBV6-1, the J gene TRBJ2-1; D not resolved. Germline CDR1 MNHNS, CDR2 SASEGT. Trimming left V 6 bases short and J 4 bases short, with 13 bases between. The CDR3 totals 14 residues. CDR3 in DNA: TGTGCCAGCAGGGGCGGCCTTCTATACAATGAGCAGTTCTTC. This encodes CASRGGLLYNEQFF.

There are a few counts of this clonotype. The V gene is TRBV7-6, the J gene TRBJ1-2; D not resolved. There are 14 residues in the CDR3. Germline CDR1 is SGHVS and CDR2 is FNYEAQ. Trimming left V 2 bases short and J 6 bases short, with 13 bases between. CDR3 protein: CASSLQRSAHGYTF. The CDR3 coding sequence is TGTGCCAGCAGCTTACAAAGGTCTGCTCATGGCTACACCTTC.

This clonotype has a handful of counts. V is TRBV3-1 and J is TRBJ2-7; D is perhaps TRBD1 (6 bases). Germline V gene sequence: CDR1 LGHDT, CDR2 YNNKEL (reference sequence). The ends were cut back, 7 bases at V and 1 base at J, with 11 bases in the middle. The CDR3 loop spans 13 amino acids. The CDR3 protein is CASTSGVSYEQYF. The CDR3, as DNA: TGTGCCAGCACCTCAGGGGTATCCTACGAGCAGTACTTC.

The sample holds many counts of this clonotype. The gene calls are TRBV11-2 and TRBJ2-5; 8 nucleotides match TRBD1. The CDR3 loop spans 14 amino acids. CDR1 SGHAT and CDR2 FQNNGV come from the germline V gene. V gave up 6 bases and J gave up 7 bases; unmatched junction bases: 10. The CDR3 loop reads CASSLGTGNRTQYF. The CDR3, as DNA: TGTGCCAGCAGTCTCGGGACAGGAAACCGGACCCAGTACTTC.